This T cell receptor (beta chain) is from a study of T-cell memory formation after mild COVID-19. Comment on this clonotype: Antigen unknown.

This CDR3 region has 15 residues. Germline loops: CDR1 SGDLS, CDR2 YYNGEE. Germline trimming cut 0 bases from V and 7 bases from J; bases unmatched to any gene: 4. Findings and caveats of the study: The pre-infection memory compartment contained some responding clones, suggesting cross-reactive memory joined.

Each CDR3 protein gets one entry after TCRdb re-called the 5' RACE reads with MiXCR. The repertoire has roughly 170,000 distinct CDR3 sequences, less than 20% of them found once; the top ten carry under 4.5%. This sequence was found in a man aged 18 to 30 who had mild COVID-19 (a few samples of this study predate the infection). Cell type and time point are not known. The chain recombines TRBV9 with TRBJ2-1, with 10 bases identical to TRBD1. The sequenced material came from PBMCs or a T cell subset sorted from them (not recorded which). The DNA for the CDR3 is TGTGCCAGCAGCGTAGGACAGGGGGCGTCGAATGAGCAGTTCTTC. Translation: CASSVGQGASNEQFF.